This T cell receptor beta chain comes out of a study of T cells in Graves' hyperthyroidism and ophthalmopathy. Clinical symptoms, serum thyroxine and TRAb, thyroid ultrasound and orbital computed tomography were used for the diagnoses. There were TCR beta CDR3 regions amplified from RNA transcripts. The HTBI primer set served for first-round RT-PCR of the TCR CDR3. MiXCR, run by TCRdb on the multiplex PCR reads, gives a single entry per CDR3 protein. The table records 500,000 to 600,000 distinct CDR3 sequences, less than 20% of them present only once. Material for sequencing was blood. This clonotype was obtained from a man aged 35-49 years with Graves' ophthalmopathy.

In nucleotides, the CDR3 is TGTGCCAGCTCAACGACAACTGAGCAGTACTTC. This translates into CASSTTTEQYF. The V gene is TRBV18, the J gene TRBJ2-7, with D uncertain. Trimming removed 5 bases from V and 7 bases from J, with 9 bases in between. The germline V gene encodes CDR1 KGHSH and CDR2 LQKENI. The CDR3 is 11 residues long.